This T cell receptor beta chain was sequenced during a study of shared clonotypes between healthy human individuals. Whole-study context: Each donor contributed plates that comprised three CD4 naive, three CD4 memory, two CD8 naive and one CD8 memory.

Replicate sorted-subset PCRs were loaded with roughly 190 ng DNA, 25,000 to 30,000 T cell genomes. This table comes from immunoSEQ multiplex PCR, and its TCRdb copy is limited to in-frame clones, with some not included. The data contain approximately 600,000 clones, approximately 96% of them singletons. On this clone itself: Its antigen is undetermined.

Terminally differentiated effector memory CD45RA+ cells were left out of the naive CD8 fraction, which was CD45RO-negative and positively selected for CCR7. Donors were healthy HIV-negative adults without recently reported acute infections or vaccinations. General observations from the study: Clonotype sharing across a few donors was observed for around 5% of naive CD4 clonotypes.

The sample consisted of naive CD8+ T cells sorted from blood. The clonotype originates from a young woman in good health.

CDR3 loop: CASSLWAGDQNEQYF. CDR3 bases: TGTGCCAGCAGTTTATGGGCGGGAGACCAGAACGAGCAGTACTTC. The genes are TRBV27 and TRBJ2-7, with 7 bases lining up with TRBD2. The ends lost 1 base at V and 5 bases at J; junction bases unmatched: 8. In germline, CDR1 is MNHEY, CDR2 SMNVEV (reference sequence). The CDR3 extends over 15 amino acids.